This entry lists 21 T cell receptor beta chains sequenced from one sample in a study of response to subunit inactivated influenza vaccine. TCRdb analysed the RT-PCR reads with MiXCR anew, one entry per CDR3 protein. The sample holds over 800,000 distinct CDR3 sequences; roughly 20% are singletons and the top ten take roughly 10%. The sequenced sample was PBMCs from blood, obtained approximately 5 days after vaccination. The receptors were sampled from a man aged 45-65 years who received an inactivated influenza vaccine.

CDR3 coding DNA: TGTGCCAGCAGTTATGGGGGAGGTAATTCACCCCTCCACTTT. It yields the protein CASSYGGGNSPLHF. The chain is built from TRBV6-5 and TRBJ1-6; possible D gene TRBD1, 5 bases. The germline gives CDR1 MNHEY, CDR2 SVGAGI. V was shortened by 3 bases and J by 6 bases, with 9 bases between the two germline ends. This CDR3 has 14 amino acids.

V gene TRBV6-2 or TRBV6-3 combines with J gene TRBJ2-6; TRBD1 might be the D (6 bases). The germline V gene has CDR1 MNHEY and CDR2 SVGEGT. The CDR3 loop spans 16 amino acids. Trimming stripped 5 bases from V and 2 bases from J, with 13 bases between. CDR3 coding DNA: TGTGCCAGCAGTAACTATCAGGGGCCTGGGGCCAACGTCCTGACTTTC. Residues: CASSNYQGPGANVLTF.

This clonotype was found a few times. The chain employs TRBV6-2 or TRBV6-3 and TRBJ1-2; tentatively, D is TRBD1 (5 bases). This CDR3 has 15 residues. The V gene lost 5 bases and the J gene lost 4 bases, with 17 bases spanning the gap. The V gene's germline CDR1 is MNHEY and CDR2 SVGEGT. The CDR3 here is CASSPRTSPPYGYTF. The CDR3 DNA reads TGTGCCAGCAGTCCTCGGACAAGCCCGCCCTATGGCTACACCTTC.

Only a few counts were recorded for this clonotype. The V call is TRBV10-3, the J call TRBJ2-7; 10 bases are a match to TRBD1. CDR3 length: 14 amino acids. CDR1 and CDR2 from the germline V gene are ENHRY and SYGVKD. V trimming: 10 bases; J trimming: 5 bases; junction bases outside the gene matches: 11. The CDR3 nucleotides read TGTGCCACCGACTCAACGGACAGGGGGAACGAGCAGTACTTC. This gives the protein CATDSTDRGNEQYF.

This clonotype has just a few counts. V usage is TRBV5-6 and J usage is TRBJ2-7; D ambiguous. Germline-derived CDR1 and CDR2 are SGHDT and YYEEEE. The CDR3 runs to 15 residues. V was clipped by 4 bases and J by 0 bases, with 14 bases between them. Here the CDR3 DNA reads TGTGCCAGCAGCGCCCCGACATCCTTCTCCTACGAGCAGTACTTC. Amino acid sequence: CASSAPTSFSYEQYF.

This clonotype was picked up a small number of times. The rearrangement uses TRBV5-1 and TRBJ1-1, with TRBD1 matching over 11 bases. The CDR3 sequence is 16 residues long. Trimming at V came to 5 bases and at J to 1 base, leaving 7 bases not matched to a gene. Looked up from germline, CDR1 is SGHRS and CDR2 is YFSETQ. CDR3 sequence reads: CASRRTGGQGNTEAFF. The CDR3 coding sequence is TGCGCCAGCAGAAGGACAGGGGGCCAGGGGAACACTGAAGCTTTCTTT.

This clonotype was picked up a small number of times. CDR3 sequence (DNA): TGTGCCATCAGTGAGTCGGGGGCTGGCTACAATGAGCAGTTCTTC. This gives the protein CAISESGAGYNEQFF. The rearrangement joins TRBV10-3 to TRBJ2-1, with D tentatively TRBD1 (6 bases). Looked up from germline, CDR1 is ENHRY and CDR2 is SYGVKD. The ends were cut back, 0 bases at V and 3 bases at J, with 9 bases in the middle. The CDR3 length is 15 residues.

The CDR3 here is CASSFSFSPVDAYEQYF. The CDR3 nucleotides read TGCGCCAGCAGCTTCTCGTTCTCCCCCGTTGACGCCTACGAGCAGTACTTC. The chain has TRBV5-1 and TRBJ2-7; D is unresolved. The ends were cut back, 2 bases at V and 2 bases at J, with 20 bases in the middle. The CDR3 consists of 17 residues. The germline CDR1 and CDR2 sequences are SGHRS and YFSETQ. Full variable domain (missing parts from reference TRBV5-1 and TRBJ2-7): KAGVTQTPRYLIKTRGQQVTLSCSPISGHRSVSWYQQTPGQGLQFLFEYFSETQRNKGNFPGRFSGRQFSNSRSEMNVSTLELGDSALYLCASSFSFSPVDAYEQYFGPGTRLTVT.

This clonotype was seen a few times. The genes are TRBV15 and TRBJ2-2; D possibly corresponds to TRBD2 (5 bases). The CDR3 covers 15 residues. The V gene's germline CDR1 is LNHNV and CDR2 YYDKDF (reference sequence). Between the trimmed V and J ends, which lost 3 bases and 5 bases, there was a span of 13 bases. DNA for the CDR3: TGTGCCACCAGCAGGGAGGTATTCGTGACCGGGGAGCTGTTTTTT. Protein sequence: CATSREVFVTGELFF. Using reference TRBV15 and TRBJ2-2 for the parts outside the CDR3, the full variable domain is DAMVIQNPRYQVTQFGKPVTLSCSQTLNHNVMYWYQQKSSQAPKLLFHYYDKDFNNEADTPDNFQSRRPNTSFCFLDIRSPGLGDTAMYLCATSREVFVTGELFFGEGSRLTVL.

The table lists this clonotype with a few counts. This chain links TRBV4-1 with TRBJ1-1, with D unclear. Per the germline V gene, CDR1 is MGHRA and CDR2 is YSYEKL. The V end was cut by 2 bases, the J end by 0 bases, with 4 bases between. This CDR3 is 13 amino acids long. CDR3 residues: CASSQTMNTEAFF. The CDR3 coding sequence is TGCGCCAGCAGCCAAACAATGAACACTGAAGCTTTCTTT.

This clonotype was recorded a few times. The rearrangement links TRBV7-9 to TRBJ1-2; D is perhaps TRBD1 (5 bases). Trimming took 5 bases from V and 0 from J, leaving 16 bases between them. Germline CDR1 is SEHNR and CDR2 is FQNEAQ (reference sequence). This CDR3 has 16 amino acids. The CDR3 coding sequence is TGTGCCAGCAGCCCGGACGGGACTCCCGCTAACTATGGCTACACCTTC. Protein sequence: CASSPDGTPANYGYTF.

The chain recombines TRBV20-1 with TRBJ1-1; D is unresolved. Deletions cut 3 bases from V and 3 bases from J, with 11 bases between. In germline, CDR1 is DFQATT, CDR2 SNEGSKA (reference sequence). The CDR3 contains 13 residues. CDR3 sequence: CSASGIGDTEAFF. The CDR3 DNA sequence: TGCAGTGCTAGCGGGATCGGCGACACTGAAGCTTTCTTT.

This chain joins TRBV12-3 or TRBV12-4 and TRBJ2-5; TRBD1 agrees at 7 bases. After removal of 6 bases from V and 2 bases from J, the junction contained 9 bases not matched to a gene. This CDR3 comprises 15 residues. In DNA, the CDR3 is TGTGCCAGCAGGACGGGACAGTCCAATCAAGAGACCCAGTACTTC. Translated, it gives CASRTGQSNQETQYF.

This clonotype has more than one count but fewer than ten. The rearrangement uses TRBV10-3 and TRBJ2-5, with D perhaps TRBD1 (5 bases). The CDR3 length is 13 residues. In germline, CDR1 is ENHRY, CDR2 SYGVKD. The V and J ends lost 3 bases and 5 bases respectively, with 10 bases between them. The CDR3 DNA is TGTGCCATCAGTGACACCAGGGCTGAGACCCAGTACTTC. This encodes CAISDTRAETQYF.

This chain links TRBV12-3 or TRBV12-4 with TRBJ1-3, with D perhaps matching TRBD1 (6 bases). CDR3 length equals 13 residues. V lost 7 bases to trimming and J lost 4 bases, with 11 bases between them. CDR3 amino acids: CASTRDTGNTIYF. The CDR3 DNA reads TGTGCCAGCACAAGGGACACAGGAAACACCATATATTTT.

DNA of the CDR3: TGTGCCAGCAGCCAGGGGGTTAGCGGGATCTTGGCTGAGACCCAGTACTTC. Translation gives CASSQGVSGILAETQYF. This chain links TRBV12-3 or TRBV12-4 with TRBJ2-5; TRBD2 might be the D (8 bases). CDR3 length: 17 amino acids. V shed 6 bases and J shed 5 bases, with 25 bases lying between them.

This clonotype was picked up many times. The junction and the germline gene differ at one end; a read error may be behind it. This rearrangement joins TRBV5-1 to TRBJ2-2, with 8 bases that match TRBD1. This CDR3 is built from 15 residues. CDR1 is SGHRS and CDR2 is YFSETQ in the germline V gene. In DNA form, the CDR3 reads TGTGCCAGCAGTTTAGGACAGGGGAACACCGGGGAGCTGTTTTTT. It encodes CASSLGQGNTGELFF.

V usage is TRBV5-8 and J usage is TRBJ2-7; D unclear. Germline V gene lookup returns CDR1 SGHTS and CDR2 YDEGEE. V shed 2 bases and J shed 3 bases, with 15 bases lying between them. The CDR3 length is 15 residues. The CDR3 nucleotides read TGTGCCAGCAGCTTTGGAATTTTGGGCTACTACGAGCAGTACTTC. Protein product: CASSFGILGYYEQYF.

This clonotype appeared a few times. The chain uses TRBV11-2 and TRBJ1-1, with D uncertain. The V gene's germline CDR1 is SGHAT and CDR2 FQNNGV. The CDR3 is 12 amino acids. Trimming took 3 bases from V and 7 from J, leaving 9 bases between them. CDR3 protein: CASSLGRYEAFF. The CDR3 DNA reads as TGTGCCAGCAGCTTGGGGAGATATGAAGCTTTCTTT.

This rearrangement joins TRBV5-1 to TRBJ1-6; weak D call: TRBD1 (6 bases). CDR1 is SGHRS, CDR2 YFSETQ, per germline. Trimming left V 3 bases short and J 5 bases short, with 6 bases between. The CDR3 has 13 residues. The CDR3 protein is CASSWDNNSPLHF. The CDR3 bases are TGCGCCAGCAGCTGGGACAATAATTCACCCCTCCACTTT.

This rearrangement joins TRBV4-3 to TRBJ2-1; a possible D gene is TRBD2 (6 bases). Per germline, CDR1 LGHNA and CDR2 YSLEER. This CDR3 comprises 14 residues. V was cut by 0 bases and J by 9 bases, with 12 bases left in between. The CDR3: CASSQDSGRFEQFF. The CDR3 DNA reads as TGCGCCAGCAGCCAAGACAGCGGGCGGTTTGAGCAGTTCTTC.